Here is one T cell receptor beta chain with its context. The antigen remains undetermined. With a much larger clone just one base away, this may be a read error. Between the trimmed V and J ends, which lost 6 bases and 4 bases, there was a span of 9 bases. The CDR3 has 12 residues. Germline V CDR1 and CDR2: MNHEY, SVGAGI. Researchers drew blood RNA from unsorted whole blood and extracted germline DNA as well. A primer matching the constant region was used to make TCR beta cDNA from approximately 520 ng of total RNA. Slightly modified ARM-PCR, run as three nested multiplex PCR rounds, produced the TCR beta libraries. Use of TRBV1-TRBV30 forward primers with a C-beta reverse primer characterized the first two PCR rounds, which lasted around 11 cycles each. TCRdb ran MiXCR on the multiplex PCR reads and lists one entry per CDR3 protein. The sample yields fewer than 350,000 distinct CDR3 sequences, 65% seen once.

The data originate from a study of tumor-infiltrating lymphocytes in primary liver carcinoma. Notes on the study in general: The use of bulk unsorted samples meant that CD4+ and CD8+ repertoires were not compared.

Sequences were obtained from peripheral blood. This chain links TRBV6-5 with TRBJ1-1; no clear D gene. This clonotype was obtained from a middle-aged man with primary liver carcinoma and hepatitis B virus infection. For the CDR3, the DNA is TGTGCCAGCAGCCGGTGTGGCACTGAAGCTTTCTTT. Encoded protein: CASSRCGTEAFF.